This T cell receptor beta chain was profiled in a study of T cell repertoires in ileal Crohn's disease. The length of the CDR3 is 14 residues. Germline V lookup: CDR1 ENHRY, CDR2 SYGVKD. V was pared by 3 bases and J by 0 bases, with 8 bases between. General study points: Sorted CD8 T cells held more high-frequency clones than CD4.

Data came from immunoSEQ multiplex PCR; TCRdb stores just in-frame clones and leaves some out. The sample comprises 10,000 to 11,000 clones, over 75% of which are singletons, and 9% to 9.5% rests with the top ten. As to this clone: Its antigen is undetermined.

Time point defined: inflamed ileum from the surgical specimen. The receptor was isolated from an adult with Crohn's disease. V usage is TRBV10-3 and J usage is TRBJ1-1; D remains ambiguous. Sequencing used ileal tissue. CDR3 coding DNA: TGTGCCATCAGTGATAATTCAGTGAACACTGAAGCTTTCTTT. It codes for CAISDNSVNTEAFF.